This TCR beta chain was sequenced during a study of CD8+ T cells in alopecia areata. The CDR3 sequence is 14 residues long. The V and J ends lost 3 bases and 5 bases respectively, with 12 bases between them. The germline V gene has CDR1 MGHDK and CDR2 SYGVNS. Turning to this clone: What it recognizes is unknown.

Study-level points and caveats: Patients shared TCRs less clearly than mice did, possibly owing to HLA. Greater clonality was observed in lesional scalp samples, especially alopecia totalis/universalis, versus normal scalp.

From PBMCs, CD4+ and CD8+ T cells were sorted. RNA was isolated and reverse transcribed to cDNA, the sequencing template. Here immunoSEQ multiplex PCR was the method, and the copy in TCRdb shows in-frame clones only, minus some. The sample lists roughly 150,000 clones; around 54% were seen once. The V call is TRBV25-1, the J call TRBJ2-3; weak D call: TRBD2 (5 bases). Sequencing was carried out using CD4+ T cells sorted from blood. This receptor was obtained from a human donor in good health. CDR3 region: CASSDRAGVDTQYF. The CDR3 coding sequence is TGTGCCAGCAGTGACCGCGCGGGCGTAGATACGCAGTATTTT.